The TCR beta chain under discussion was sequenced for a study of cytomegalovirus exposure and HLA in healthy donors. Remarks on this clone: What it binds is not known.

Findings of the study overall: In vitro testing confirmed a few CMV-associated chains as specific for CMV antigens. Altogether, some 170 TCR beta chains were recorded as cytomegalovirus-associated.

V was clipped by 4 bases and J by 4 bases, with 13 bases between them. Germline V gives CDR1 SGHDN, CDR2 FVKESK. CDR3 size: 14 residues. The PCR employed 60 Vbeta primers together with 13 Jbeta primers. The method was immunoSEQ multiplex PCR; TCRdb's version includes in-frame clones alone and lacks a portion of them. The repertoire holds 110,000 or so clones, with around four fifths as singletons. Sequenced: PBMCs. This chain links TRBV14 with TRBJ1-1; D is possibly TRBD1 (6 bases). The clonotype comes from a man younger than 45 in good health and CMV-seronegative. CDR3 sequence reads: CASSPFRGGTEAFF. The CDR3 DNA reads TGTGCCAGCAGCCCCTTCAGGGGCGGCACTGAAGCTTTCTTT.